Listed here is a single TCR beta chain. Its antigen is undetermined. Samples each had at least 6 micrograms of total RNA extracted. The sample is drawn from a study of blood T cells in healthy people across ages. General observations from the study: Getting older went along with TCR beta diversity per million T cells dropping roughly linearly.

Together with a sample-barcoded 5' primer, a J-beta primer mix was included in a second PCR lasting about 6 to 12 cycles. Each cDNA molecule was tagged by a template-switch adaptor with 12 random nucleotides. Every sample produced at least 2.5 million CDR3-containing paired-end reads. In TCRdb, the 5' RACE reads were re-called with MiXCR into one record per CDR3 protein. The table shows 710,000 or so distinct CDR3 sequences, with about a fifth occurring only once. The germline V gene has CDR1 SGHRS and CDR2 YFSETQ. CDR3 size: 16 residues. After removal of 0 bases from V and 3 bases from J, the junction contained 6 bases not matched to a gene.

Sequenced material: blood. The clonotype comes from an older man in good health. The chain links TRBV5-1 to TRBJ2-1; TRBD2 agrees at 7 bases. The CDR3 nucleotides are TGCGCCAGCAGCTTGGCCGAGCGGGGAAACTACAATGAGCAGTTCTTC. This codes for CASSLAERGNYNEQFF.